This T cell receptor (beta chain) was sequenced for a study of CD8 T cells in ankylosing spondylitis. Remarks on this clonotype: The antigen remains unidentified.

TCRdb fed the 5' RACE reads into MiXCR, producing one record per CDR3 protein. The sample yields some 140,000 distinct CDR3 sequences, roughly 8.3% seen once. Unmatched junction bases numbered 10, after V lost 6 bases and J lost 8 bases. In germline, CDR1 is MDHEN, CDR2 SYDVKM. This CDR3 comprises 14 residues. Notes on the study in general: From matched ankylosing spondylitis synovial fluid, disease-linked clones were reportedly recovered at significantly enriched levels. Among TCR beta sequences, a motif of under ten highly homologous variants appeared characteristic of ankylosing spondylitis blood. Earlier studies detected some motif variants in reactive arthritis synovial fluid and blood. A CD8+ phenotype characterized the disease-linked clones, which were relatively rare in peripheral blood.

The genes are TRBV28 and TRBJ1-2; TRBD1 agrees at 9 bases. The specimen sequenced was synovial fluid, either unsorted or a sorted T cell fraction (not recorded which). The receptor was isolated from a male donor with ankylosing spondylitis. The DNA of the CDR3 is TGTGCCAGCAGACATACAGGGGGCGATTGGGGCTACACCTTC. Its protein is CASRHTGGDWGYTF.